These T cell receptor beta chains were read from a single sample in a study of control samples from healthy donors and cancer patients. Only in-frame clones appear in the TCRdb table, and some are missing; sequencing was by immunoSEQ multiplex PCR. The table has around 30,000 clones, about 88% seen once; the top ten hold under 2%. The source material was PBMCs. All receptors come from a woman between 40 and 55 years old with lung cancer. The CDR3 runs from the conserved cysteine through the conserved F or W. A D gene is named only where the DNA matches it firmly. Not all rows give a size; the values are once, few, many and, for expanded clones, a class.

D gene,clone size,V gene,CDR3 length,J gene,CDR3 DNA,CDR3 protein
TRBD1,NA,TRBV19,15,TRBJ2-7,TGTGCCAGTAGCCCAGGGGACAGGGGGCTCTACGAGCAGTACTTC,CASSPGDRGLYEQYF
NA,NA,TRBV2,14,TRBJ2-2,TGTGCCAGCACGATGCGGGGGAACACCGGGGAGCTGTTTTTT,CASTMRGNTGELFF
TRBD1,NA,TRBV19,15,TRBJ2-1,TGTGCCAGTAGCATAGGGACAGGGGGGTACAATGAGCAGTTCTTC,CASSIGTGGYNEQFF
NA,NA,TRBV6-5,14,TRBJ1-4,TGTGCCAGCACCCCGACCCCGGACGGCGAAAAACTGTTTTTT,CASTPTPDGEKLFF
NA,NA,TRBV19,14,TRBJ2-6,TGTGCCAGTAGTCGTGGGTCTGGGGCCAACGTCCTGACTTTC,CASSRGSGANVLTF
TRBD1,once,TRBV5-1,15,TRBJ2-2,TGCGCCAGTAAGACCGGGACAGGGGAGGCCGGGGAGCTGTTTTTT,CASKTGTGEAGELFF
NA,NA,TRBV14,12,TRBJ1-2,TGTGCCAGCAGCCAAGCGGGAGGAAAGGACACCTTC,CASSQAGGKDTF
TRBD1,NA,TRBV5-1,15,TRBJ1-2,TGCGCCAGCAGCGCGACAGGGGGCTGGGACTATGGCTACACCTTC,CASSATGGWDYGYTF
NA,NA,TRBV7-9,14,TRBJ2-7,TGTGCCAGCAGTCCACCCCTCCTCGCTCACGAGCAGTACTTC,CASSPPLLAHEQYF
NA,NA,TRBV11-2,13,TRBJ1-1,TGTGCCAGCAGCTTAAACAGGGTCGCTGAAGCTTTCTTT,CASSLNRVAEAFF
NA,NA,TRBV7-2,13,TRBJ2-5,TGTGCCAGCAGCTTAGGGGGACCTGCGACCCAGTACTTC,CASSLGGPATQYF
TRBD1,NA,TRBV6-2/TRBV6-3,14,TRBJ1-2,TGTGCCAGCAGTAACCCGACAGGGAGCTATGGCTACACCTTC,CASSNPTGSYGYTF
TRBD2,NA,TRBV7-8,16,TRBJ2-5,TGTGCCAGCAGCCCGACTAGCGGGGTATCTCAAGAGACCCAGTACTTC,CASSPTSGVSQETQYF
TRBD2,NA,TRBV3-1/TRBV3-2,15,TRBJ2-3,TGTGCCAGCAGCTTAGCGGGGGAAGGGACAGATACGCAGTATTTT,CASSLAGEGTDTQYF
TRBD1,NA,TRBV6-5,15,TRBJ1-5,TGTGCCAGCAGGACGACAGGGGGGAGCAATCAGCCCCAGCATTTT,CASRTTGGSNQPQHF
TRBD1,NA,TRBV6-5,13,TRBJ1-1,TGTGCCAGCAGTCCCCCCGAGACAGGGGAAGCTTTCTTT,CASSPPETGEAFF
NA,NA,TRBV3-1/TRBV3-2,16,TRBJ1-6,TGTGCCAGCAGCCAAGTCCTCCCAGGGAGGCATTCACCCCTCCACTTT,CASSQVLPGRHSPLHF
NA,few,TRBV5-4,17,TRBJ2-2,TGTGCCAGCAGCTTGGAGGGAGGGGGCCTGAACACCGGGGAGCTGTTTTTT,CASSLEGGGLNTGELFF
TRBD2,NA,TRBV2,17,TRBJ2-5,TGTGCCAGCAGTGAAGTATGGGGACTAGGGGGCCAAGAGACCCAGTACTTC,CASSEVWGLGGQETQYF
TRBD1,once,TRBV7-6,16,TRBJ1-3,TGTGCCAGCAGCTTAGCCAGGACAGGGGTCGGAAACACCATATATTTT,CASSLARTGVGNTIYF
NA,NA,TRBV7-2,15,TRBJ1-6,TGTGCCAGCAGCTTAGTCGCAGGGACTAATTCACCCCTCCACTTT,CASSLVAGTNSPLHF
NA,NA,TRBV28,13,TRBJ2-7,TGTGCCAGCCGGGACCCCGGAACCTACGAGCAGTACTTC,CASRDPGTYEQYF
TRBD2,NA,TRBV6-4,16,TRBJ2-3,TGTGCCAGCAGTGACTCTAGCGGGGGGCACACAGATACGCAGTATTTT,CASSDSSGGHTDTQYF
NA,NA,TRBV10-2,11,TRBJ2-1,TGCGCCAGCAGTGTTTACAATGAGCAGTTCTTC,CASSVYNEQFF
NA,NA,TRBV6-2/TRBV6-3,12,TRBJ2-7,TGTGCCAGCAGTTACTCGAGTGTCGAGCAGTACTTC,CASSYSSVEQYF